The 27 T cell receptor beta chains presented below share a single source sample, sequenced in a study of blood T cell repertoires in COVID-19. The method was immunoSEQ multiplex PCR; TCRdb's version includes in-frame clones alone and lacks a portion of them. There are 70,000 to 85,000 clones in the sample; roughly four fifths occur only once, and about 10% lies in the top ten. Sequencing was done on a sample of peripheral blood. The receptors stem from a man in his 60s with acute or convalescent COVID-19.

This CDR3 reads CASTAQGGGYTF. In nucleotides, the CDR3 is TGTGCCAGCACGGCCCAGGGCGGTGGCTACACCTTC. The genes are TRBV6-5 and TRBJ1-2, with a weak D call TRBD1 (5 bases). Per the germline V gene, CDR1 is MNHEY and CDR2 is SVGAGI. The V end was cut by 7 bases, the J end by 7 bases, with 13 bases between. This CDR3 has 12 residues.

The V call is TRBV7-2, the J call TRBJ2-5; D remains ambiguous. CDR3 length: 12 amino acids. Trimming removed 1 base at V and 5 bases at J, with 5 bases between. Per the germline V gene, CDR1 is SGHTA and CDR2 is FQGNSA. In nucleotides, the CDR3 is TGTGCCAGCAGCTTAGTTCGGGAGACCCAGTACTTC. Translation: CASSLVRETQYF.

The genes are TRBV28 and TRBJ2-1; TRBD2 aligns across 7 bases. Germline V CDR1 and CDR2: MDHEN, SYDVKM. The CDR3 spans 15 residues. Trimming took 2 bases from V and 0 from J; bases not matched to a gene: 1. The CDR3, as DNA: TGTGCCAGCAGTTTAGGCGGGAGCTCCTACAATGAGCAGTTCTTC. Amino acid sequence: CASSLGGSSYNEQFF.

V gene TRBV7-2 combines with J gene TRBJ2-1; 8 bases line up with TRBD1. V shed 5 bases and J 2 bases; nucleotides not matched to a gene: 2. The CDR3 contains 14 residues. Per germline, CDR1 SGHTA and CDR2 FQGNSA. The DNA of the CDR3 is TGTGCCAGCAGCCCACAGGGGGCCTACAATGAGCAGTTCTTC. The encoded protein is CASSPQGAYNEQFF.

The chain has TRBV4-1 and TRBJ1-5; D uncertain. The CDR3 sequence is 15 residues long. The V end lost 4 bases, the J end lost 2 bases, and 12 bases lay between the germline ends. Germline assignment: CDR1 MGHRA and CDR2 YSYEKL. The CDR3 nucleotides read TGCGCCAGCAGCCCATTCGTTACAGGCAATCAGCCCCAGCATTTT. Its protein is CASSPFVTGNQPQHF.

The rearrangement links TRBV10-1 to TRBJ1-1; D is perhaps TRBD1 (6 bases). The CDR3 is made up of 12 amino acids. Trimming left V 6 bases short and J 5 bases short, with 10 bases between. In germline, CDR1 is WNHNN, CDR2 SYGVQD (reference sequence). CDR3 coding DNA: TGCGCCAGCAGCGATGGACAGACTGAAGCTTTCTTT. Amino acids: CASSDGQTEAFF.

The V call is TRBV28, the J call TRBJ1-1; the match to TRBD1 covers 8 bases. Germline V gene data show CDR1 as MDHEN and CDR2 as SYDVKM. This CDR3 is built from 15 residues. With V trimmed by 3 bases and J by 8 bases, 11 bases remained unmatched. The CDR3 DNA follows: TGTGCCAGCAGTTTGCCCGGGACAGGATGGAGCGAAGCTTTCTTT. Translation: CASSLPGTGWSEAFF.

This clone came up once. The CDR3 loop is CASSRSGTSYNEQFF. The CDR3 DNA is TGTGCCAGCAGCAGATCCGGGACTTCCTACAATGAGCAGTTCTTC. The J gene is TRBJ2-1, the V gene TRBV6-5, with D perhaps matching TRBD2 (6 bases). The ends were cut back, 6 bases at V and 1 base at J, with 13 bases in the middle. This CDR3 comprises 15 residues. CDR1 is MNHEY, CDR2 SVGAGI, per germline.

A few counts support this clone. The chain carries TRBV6-4 and TRBJ2-1; 7 positions match TRBD2. The CDR3 is 13 amino acids. In germline, CDR1 is MRHNA, CDR2 SNTAGT. J lost 9 bases, V lost 3 bases, and 5 bases had no gene match. CDR3 in DNA: TGTGCCAGCAGTGAGGAAACTAGCGTTGAGCAGTTCTTC. Translating gives CASSEETSVEQFF.

J is TRBJ1-6 and V is TRBV10-1; 7 bases are a match to TRBD1. Germline values: CDR1 WNHNN, CDR2 SYGVQD (reference sequence). V dropped 10 bases and J dropped 8; count of bases not matched to a gene: 5. The CDR3 extends over 12 amino acids. CDR3 coding DNA: TGCGCCACCCAGGGGGGTGATTCACCCCTCCACTTT. Its protein product is CATQGGDSPLHF.

V is TRBV4-2 and J is TRBJ1-5, with D possibly TRBD1 on 6 matching bases. The CDR3 length is 19 residues. V dropped 0 bases and J dropped 0 bases, with 18 bases sitting between them. Germline V gene sequence: CDR1 LGHNA, CDR2 YNFKEQ. CDR3: CASSQEFTGFQYSNQPQHF. The CDR3, as DNA: TGTGCCAGCAGCCAAGAGTTCACAGGGTTTCAGTATAGCAATCAGCCCCAGCATTTT.

The chain uses TRBV7-2 and TRBJ2-5, with 7 bases lining up with TRBD2. The CDR3 is 16 amino acids. V dropped 5 bases and J dropped 5; count of bases not matched to a gene: 14. Germline CDR1 and CDR2: SGHTA and FQGNSA. For the CDR3, the DNA is TGTGCCAGCAGCCTAAGGTCGCGGGGGTCGCAGGAGACCCAGTACTTC. This codes for CASSLRSRGSQETQYF.

The gene calls are TRBV10-3 and TRBJ2-3, with 10 bases fitting TRBD1. The V and J ends lost 8 bases and 2 bases, in that order; junction bases with no gene match: 4. This CDR3 has 14 residues. Per germline, CDR1 ENHRY and CDR2 SYGVKD. CDR3 DNA sequence: TGTGCCATCGACGGGACAGGGGACACAGATACGCAGTATTTT. This encodes CAIDGTGDTDTQYF.

The chain is built from TRBV6-5 and TRBJ2-7; the D gene is possibly TRBD2 (6 bases). The germline V gene has CDR1 MNHEY and CDR2 SVGAGI. CDR3 length: 15 residues. Trimming left V 7 bases short and J 4 bases short, with 20 bases between. CDR3 in amino acids: CASTLNGASVYEQYF. The CDR3 region has the DNA TGTGCCAGCACCCTAAATGGGGCTAGCGTATACGAGCAGTACTTC.

This clone was found once. The J gene is TRBJ1-2, the V gene TRBV9; D is possibly TRBD1 (6 bases). Trimming cost V 0 bases and J 7 bases, with 16 bases left between them. CDR1 is SGDLS, CDR2 YYNGEE, per germline. This CDR3 region has 15 residues. The chain's CDR3 is CASSVEAGRGAGYTF. The CDR3 DNA sequence: TGTGCCAGCAGCGTAGAGGCCGGACGGGGGGCTGGCTACACCTTC.

V is TRBV27 and J is TRBJ1-1, with 9 positions matching TRBD1. This CDR3 spans 15 amino acids. V was pared by 7 bases and J by 4 bases, with 10 bases of the junction left unmatched. CDR1 MNHEY and CDR2 SMNVEV come from the germline V gene (reference sequence). The CDR3 reads CASNFGTGLGTEAFF. The CDR3 coding sequence is TGTGCCAGCAATTTCGGGACAGGGCTTGGCACTGAAGCTTTCTTT.

This rearrangement joins TRBV30 to TRBJ1-6; D remains ambiguous. Trimming removed 0 bases from V and 0 bases from J, with 9 bases in between. Germline lookup yields CDR1 GTSNPN and CDR2 SVGIG (reference sequence). This CDR3 contains 16 residues. The CDR3 loop is CAWSVVRPSYNSPLHF. The CDR3 nucleotides are TGTGCCTGGAGTGTTGTCAGGCCCTCCTATAATTCACCCCTCCACTTT.

This chain links TRBV2 with TRBJ1-3; D might be TRBD1 (5 bases). The CDR3 totals 13 residues. V was shortened by 3 bases and J by 13 bases, with 16 bases between the two germline ends. Germline V gene data show CDR1 as SNHLY and CDR2 as FYNNEI. CDR3 protein: CASSDTGGVGIYF. CDR3 in DNA: TGTGCCAGCAGTGACACAGGCGGCGTTGGGATATATTTT. Together with reference TRBV2 and TRBJ1-3, the CDR3 gives the full variable domain: EPEVTQTPSHQVTQMGQEVILRCVPISNHLYFYWYRQILGQKVEFLVSFYNNEISEKSEIFDDQFSVERPDGSNFTLKIRSTKLEDSAMYFCASSDTGGVGIYFGEGSWLTVV.

J is TRBJ2-3 and V is TRBV11-3; 7 bases are shared with TRBD1. Germline CDR1 is SGHNT and CDR2 is YENEEA. V lost 4 bases, J lost 4 bases, and 8 bases stayed unmatched. The CDR3 has 15 residues. This CDR3 reads CASSSTGDDADTQYF. CDR3 bases: TGTGCCAGCAGCTCAACAGGGGATGACGCAGATACGCAGTATTTT.

The J gene is TRBJ2-2, the V gene TRBV11-2, with TRBD2 matching over 9 bases. Germline V gene sequence: CDR1 SGHAT, CDR2 FQNNGV. J lost 5 bases, V lost 2 bases, and 0 bases had no gene match. The CDR3 loop spans 14 amino acids. The CDR3 is CASSLLAGTGELFF. CDR3 DNA: TGTGCCAGCAGCTTACTAGCGGGAACCGGGGAGCTGTTTTTT.

V is TRBV19 and J is TRBJ2-1; D is possibly TRBD1 (6 bases). The CDR3 has 16 residues. The V and J ends lost 5 bases and 9 bases respectively, with 23 bases between them. CDR1 and CDR2 from the germline V gene are LNHDA and SQIVND (reference sequence). The chain's CDR3 is CASSPRGVQGLVEQFF. DNA for the CDR3: TGTGCCAGTAGTCCCCGGGGAGTACAGGGTTTGGTTGAGCAGTTCTTC. Drawing the rest from reference TRBV19 and TRBJ2-1, the complete variable domain is DGGITQSPKYLFRKEGQNVTLSCEQNLNHDAMYWYRQDPGQGLRLIYYSQIVNDFQKGDIAEGYSVSREKKESFPLTVTSAQKNPTAFYLCASSPRGVQGLVEQFFGPGTRLTVL.

This chain uses TRBV10-3 with TRBJ2-3; 7 bases agree with TRBD2. V dropped 3 bases and J dropped 6; count of bases not matched to a gene: 6. CDR1 ENHRY and CDR2 SYGVKD come from the germline V gene. The CDR3 extends over 14 amino acids. The CDR3 spells CAISDQRDGDTQYF. The CDR3 DNA reads as TGTGCCATCAGTGATCAGCGGGACGGGGATACGCAGTATTTT.

In its sample, this clone was seen a few times. The gene calls are TRBV5-1 and TRBJ1-1; D perhaps matches TRBD1 (5 bases). CDR3 length equals 15 residues. Trimming cost V 3 bases and J 0 bases, with 12 bases left between them. The germline V gene encodes CDR1 SGHRS and CDR2 YFSETQ. The CDR3 sequence is CASSWGRGLNTEAFF. CDR3 sequence (DNA): TGCGCCAGCAGCTGGGGGAGGGGTTTGAACACTGAAGCTTTCTTT.

The chain employs TRBV7-2 and TRBJ2-3; D is perhaps TRBD2 (5 bases). Germline loops: CDR1 SGHTA, CDR2 FQGNSA. The CDR3 covers 15 residues. V lost 5 bases to trimming and J lost 2 bases, with 14 bases between them. As DNA, the CDR3 is TGTGCCAGCAGCCGGTACCCGGGGTACACAGATACGCAGTATTTT. Translating it yields CASSRYPGYTDTQYF.

This chain links TRBV3-1 (or the pseudogene TRBV3-2) with TRBJ2-7; weak D call: TRBD1 (6 bases). The ends were cut back, 3 bases at V and 3 bases at J, with 15 bases in the middle. Germline CDR1 reads LGHDT; CDR2 reads YNNKEL (reference sequence). This CDR3 has 15 amino acids. The chain's CDR3 is CASSQRQEFHYEQYF. The CDR3 bases are TGTGCCAGCAGCCAGCGACAGGAATTCCACTACGAGCAGTACTTC.

The chain has TRBV5-1 and TRBJ2-2; tentative D call: TRBD1 (6 bases). Germline assignment: CDR1 SGHRS and CDR2 YFSETQ. The length of the CDR3 is 16 residues. V lost 0 bases and J 7 bases, leaving 16 bases between the germline ends. Written as DNA, the CDR3 is TGCGCCAGCAGCTTGGAGGGGCAGGGGAGTCTCGGGGAGCTGTTTTTT. Protein sequence: CASSLEGQGSLGELFF.

The V gene is TRBV7-9, the J gene TRBJ1-1; 8 bases are a match to TRBD1. The CDR3 is 14 amino acids. V was pared by 4 bases and J by 5 bases, with 6 bases of the junction left unmatched. CDR1 and CDR2 from the germline V gene are SEHNR and FQNEAQ (reference sequence). The CDR3 sequence is CASSSQGAGTEAFF. CDR3 bases: TGTGCCAGCAGCTCCCAGGGGGCAGGGACTGAAGCTTTCTTT.